These 10 T cell receptor beta chains were sequenced from one sample in a study of Graves' ophthalmopathy and Graves' hyperthyroidism. Amplification from RNA transcripts yielded the TCR beta CDR3 regions. RT-PCR in the first round used HTBI primers; a second-round multiplex PCR followed. TCRdb re-called the multiplex PCR reads through MiXCR, storing one row per CDR3 protein. The table shows hundreds of thousands of distinct CDR3 sequences, with approximately 22% occurring only once. The sequenced material came from peripheral blood. The receptors stem from a woman under 30 with stable Graves' hyperthyroidism. Some clones in this sample may be carry-over from other donors' samples.

This clonotype was seen at least ten times. This sequence joins TRBV30 and TRBJ1-1; D is ambiguous. V was clipped by 3 bases and J by 7 bases, with 9 bases between them. Germline V lookup: CDR1 GTSNPN, CDR2 SVGIG (reference sequence). The CDR3 length is 11 residues. The CDR3 DNA sequence: TGTGCCTGGAGGTGGTTGGGTGAAGCTTTCTTT. Translated: CAWRWLGEAFF.

This clonotype was seen only a few times. This sequence joins TRBV28 and TRBJ1-5, with D hard to call. Deletions cut 4 bases from V and 2 bases from J, with 12 bases between. The length of the CDR3 is 15 residues. CDR1 and CDR2 (germline): MDHEN, SYDVKM. CDR3 loop: CASSSPGDGNQPQHF. DNA of the CDR3: TGTGCCAGCAGTTCACCCGGCGACGGCAATCAGCCCCAGCATTTT.

The genes are TRBV9 and TRBJ2-2; D may be TRBD1 (6 bases). V lost 3 bases and J 2 bases, leaving 11 bases between the germline ends. Germline V CDR1 and CDR2: SGDLS, YYNGEE. The length of the CDR3 is 15 residues. The CDR3 is CASSGGQLNTGELFF. The CDR3 coding sequence is TGTGCCAGCAGCGGCGGACAGCTTAACACCGGGGAGCTGTTTTTT.

In this sample, this clonotype turned up many times. CDR3 bases: TGTGCCAGCAGGGAAAGAGGGTTCACTGAAGCTTTCTTT. It codes for CASRERGFTEAFF. This chain uses TRBV12-3 or TRBV12-4 with TRBJ1-1; D call uncertain. This CDR3 is built from 13 residues. Trimming removed 6 bases at V and 4 bases at J, with 12 bases between.

At least ten counts were recorded for this clonotype. The chain uses TRBV6-1 and TRBJ2-2, with D perhaps assigned TRBD1 or TRBD2 (5 bases each). The CDR3 runs 14 residues. The ends were cut back, 7 bases at V and 5 bases at J, with 14 bases in the middle. Germline assignment: CDR1 MNHNS and CDR2 SASEGT. CDR3 sequence: CASKLGVGTGELFF. The CDR3 DNA sequence: TGTGCCAGCAAACTAGGGGTAGGAACCGGGGAGCTGTTTTTT.

Written as DNA, the CDR3 is TGTGCCAGCACTCCCGGACAGGGAATCAAGACCCAGTACTTC. Its translation: CASTPGQGIKTQYF. The genes are TRBV6-1 and TRBJ2-5; 8 positions agree with TRBD1. The CDR3 runs 14 residues. Germline values: CDR1 MNHNS, CDR2 SASEGT. Trimming removed 7 bases from V and 6 bases from J; junction bases left unmatched: 10.

The table lists this clonotype with many counts. The gene calls are TRBV7-2 and TRBJ1-1; TRBD1 is a possible D gene (5 bases). V lost 1 base to trimming and J lost 4 bases, with 13 bases between them. Germline lookup yields CDR1 SGHTA and CDR2 FQGNSA. The CDR3 spans 15 residues. The CDR3 sequence is CASSLVGSGGTEAFF. In nucleotides, the CDR3 is TGTGCCAGCAGCTTAGTAGGTTCGGGGGGCACTGAAGCTTTCTTT.

The rearrangement uses TRBV12-3 or TRBV12-4 and TRBJ1-3, with a tentative D call TRBD1 (5 bases). This CDR3 contains 14 residues. Trimming removed 4 bases from V and 2 bases from J, with 9 bases in between. CDR3 residues: CASSSGIAGNTIYF. In DNA, the CDR3 is TGTGCCAGCAGTTCAGGGATAGCTGGAAACACCATATATTTT.

This clonotype was counted at least ten times. This chain uses TRBV20-1 with TRBJ2-2; 8 nucleotides match TRBD2. The CDR3 is made up of 14 amino acids. CDR1 DFQATT and CDR2 SNEGSKA come from the germline V gene (reference sequence). Unmatched junction bases numbered 5, after V lost 3 bases and J lost 5 bases. The CDR3 here is CSASRGGRTGELFF. The CDR3 DNA is TGCAGTGCTAGCCGGGGGGGGAGGACCGGGGAGCTGTTTTTT.

As regards this clonotype: This may stem from a read error, because a much larger clone lies one nucleotide away. The chain links TRBV9 to TRBJ2-7; a possible D gene is TRBD2 (6 bases). Germline CDR1 and CDR2: SGDLS and YYNGEE. This CDR3 is 15 amino acids long. Trimming cost V 0 bases and J 3 bases, with 13 bases left between them. CDR3 sequence: CASSVDRGIDYEQYF. Here the CDR3 DNA reads TGTGCCAGCAGCGTAGACCGGGGGATTGACTACGAGCAGTACTTC. Full variable domain (missing parts from reference TRBV9 and TRBJ2-7): DSGVTQTPKHLITATGQRVTLRCSPRSGDLSVYWYQQSLDQGLQFLIQYYNGEERAKGNILERFSAQQFPDLHSELNLSSLELGDSALYFCASSVDRGIDYEQYFGPGTRLTVT.